This T cell receptor (beta chain) came from a study of T cells after yellow fever vaccination. CDR3 length equals 14 residues. Trimming pared 4 bases from V and 1 base from J, leaving 8 bases between. CDR1 and CDR2 from the germline V gene are SGHRS and YFSETQ. By 5'RACE template switching, TCR cDNA was produced, with a universal primer site and UMIs added in the process. One entry per CDR3 protein results from TCRdb running MiXCR on the 5' RACE reads. The sample yields a few hundred thousand distinct CDR3 sequences, around 4% seen once. This clonotype was detected ten times or more. The antigen is undetermined. Study observations and caveats: One caveat is that FACS-sorted repertoires could contain abundant clonotypes contaminating from the bulk population. Researchers report a weaker secondary response that nonetheless peaked faster, day 5 versus 15. In post-booster samples, most primary-vaccination clones reappeared (96% CD4, approximately 91% CD8).

This TCR was sampled from a man aged 18 to 29 who received the YFV17D yellow fever vaccine. Here the sequenced sample was PBMCs, taken on the day of the yellow fever booster vaccination. The V gene is TRBV5-1, the J gene TRBJ2-2, with D uncertain. CDR3: CASSGNLNTGELFF. In nucleotides, the CDR3 is TGCGCCAGCAGCGGAAATTTGAACACCGGGGAGCTGTTTTTT.